The following is a TCR beta chain sequence with its context. This sample stems from a study of blood T cell repertoires in COVID-19. Turning to the study itself: From T cells, B-cell-depleted T cells, or PBMCs came the material, which was cDNA or gDNA.

Per germline, CDR1 DFQATT and CDR2 SNEGSKA (reference sequence). The V gene lost 3 bases and the J gene lost 6 bases, with 17 bases spanning the gap. The CDR3 covers 14 residues. Sequencing used immunoSEQ multiplex PCR; TCRdb keeps in-frame clones, though not all of them. The sample records about 46,000 clones, around nine tenths being singletons. The TCR originated in a man aged 50 or older with acute or convalescent COVID-19. Sequenced: peripheral blood. The rearrangement joins TRBV20-1 to TRBJ1-2, with D unresolved. In DNA form, the CDR3 reads TGCAGTGCTAGTGCTAGGGAGCGACTCGATGGCTACACCTTC. It encodes CSASARERLDGYTF.